These 16 T cell receptor beta chains were all obtained from the same sample, sequenced in a study of blood T cell repertoires in COVID-19. The table came from immunoSEQ multiplex PCR; TCRdb's copy has only in-frame clones and leaves some out. The data show some 280,000 clones, with around 85% seen just once and approximately 3.8% held by the top ten. The sequenced material came from peripheral blood. The receptors were sampled from a woman aged 50 to 60 with active or convalescent COVID-19.

V is TRBV4-2 and J is TRBJ2-3; D possibly corresponds to TRBD2 (6 bases). Germline V CDR1 and CDR2: LGHNA, YNFKEQ. V lost 2 bases, J lost 1 base, and 10 bases lay in between. The CDR3 has 15 amino acids. As DNA, the CDR3 is TGTGCCAGCAGCCAACTCCGGGAGCGCACAGATACGCAGTATTTT. This translates into CASSQLRERTDTQYF.

The rearrangement uses TRBV2 and TRBJ2-3, with 7 bases matching TRBD1. The V and J ends lost 1 base and 3 bases, in that order; junction bases with no gene match: 4. CDR1 and CDR2 (germline): SNHLY, FYNNEI. CDR3 length equals 15 residues. CDR3 region: CASSEGQGRTDTQYF. CDR3 coding DNA: TGTGCCAGCAGTGAAGGACAGGGAAGGACAGATACGCAGTATTTT. The complete variable domain, with remaining parts taken from reference TRBV2 and TRBJ2-3, reads EPEVTQTPSHQVTQMGQEVILRCVPISNHLYFYWYRQILGQKVEFLVSFYNNEISEKSEIFDDQFSVERPDGSNFTLKIRSTKLEDSAMYFCASSEGQGRTDTQYFGPGTRLTVL.

The chain has TRBV28 and TRBJ1-1, with 8 positions matching TRBD1. Germline CDR1 is MDHEN and CDR2 is SYDVKM. The CDR3 loop spans 17 amino acids. The junction had 10 bases not matched to a gene; V was cut back by 3 bases and J by 1 base. CDR3 bases: TGTGCCAGCAGTTTTGGTGCAGGGGGCACAGAGAACACTGAAGCTTTCTTT. Translated, it gives CASSFGAGGTENTEAFF.

The chain links TRBV14 to TRBJ1-1; tentatively, D is TRBD1 (6 bases). CDR1 SGHDN and CDR2 FVKESK come from the germline V gene. CDR3 length equals 14 residues. V shed 2 bases and J shed 3 bases, with 10 bases lying between them. CDR3 loop: CASSQQGKYTEAFF. In nucleotides, the CDR3 is TGTGCCAGCAGCCAACAGGGGAAGTACACTGAAGCTTTCTTT.

The rearrangement joins TRBV7-2 to TRBJ2-7; no reliable D call. Trimming took 2 bases from V and 0 from J, leaving 11 bases between them. In germline, CDR1 is SGHTA, CDR2 FQGNSA. The CDR3 is 15 amino acids. The DNA for the CDR3 is TGTGCCAGCAGCTTAACGGGTCGGGTCTCCTACGAGCAGTACTTC. Its translation: CASSLTGRVSYEQYF.

CDR3 bases: TGTGCCAGCAGTTTCACAGGGACCTATGGCTACACCTTC. It specifies CASSFTGTYGYTF. The J gene is TRBJ1-2, the V gene TRBV28, with D maybe TRBD1 (6 bases). Germline lookup yields CDR1 MDHEN and CDR2 SYDVKM. The CDR3 has 13 amino acids. V was shortened by 3 bases and J by 4 bases, with 9 bases between the two germline ends.

The CDR3: CASSPERVRGNSPLHF. In DNA, the CDR3 is TGTGCCAGCTCACCAGAAAGAGTCCGGGGTAATTCACCCCTCCACTTT. The rearrangement joins TRBV18 to TRBJ1-6; no firm D call. The CDR3 is 16 amino acids. V gave up 2 bases and J gave up 6 bases, with 14 bases separating them. The germline V gene encodes CDR1 KGHSH and CDR2 LQKENI.

The chain links TRBV28 to TRBJ1-2; 9 bases align to TRBD1. The CDR3 spans 14 residues. Germline V gene data show CDR1 as MDHEN and CDR2 as SYDVKM. Trimming removed 7 bases from V and 7 bases from J; junction bases left unmatched: 10. The CDR3 bases are TGTGCCAGCAACCCGGGACAGGGAGGGCGTGGCTACACCTTC. As protein: CASNPGQGGRGYTF.

V is TRBV12-3 or TRBV12-4 and J is TRBJ2-7, with TRBD1 as a possible D gene (5 bases). V shed 0 bases and J shed 7 bases, with 10 bases lying between them. The CDR3 length is 13 residues. The CDR3 here is CASSLAGVGEQYF. In nucleotides, the CDR3 is TGTGCCAGCAGTTTAGCAGGGGTGGGTGAGCAGTACTTC.

The CDR3 DNA reads as TGTGCCATCAGTGGAACAGGGGATCAAGAGACCCAGTACTTC. This translates into CAISGTGDQETQYF. V usage is TRBV10-3 and J usage is TRBJ2-5; 7 bases match TRBD1. Germline CDR1 is ENHRY and CDR2 is SYGVKD. V shed 4 bases, J shed 2 bases, and the junction held 4 bases outside the gene matches. The CDR3 totals 14 residues.

This clone has only one observation. The CDR3 sequence: CASSSGNTIYF. DNA of the CDR3: TGTGCCAGCAGCTCGGGAAACACCATATATTTT. The chain is built from TRBV12-3 or TRBV12-4 and TRBJ1-3, with no clear D. This CDR3 is 11 amino acids long. V was pared by 6 bases and J by 4 bases, with 4 bases between.

J is TRBJ2-1 and V is TRBV9; tentative D call: TRBD1 (6 bases). CDR3 length equals 17 residues. Per the germline V gene, CDR1 is SGDLS and CDR2 is YYNGEE. Trimming removed 0 bases from V and 4 bases from J, with 17 bases in between. CDR3 amino acids: CASSVEKRSRGYNEQFF. The CDR3, as DNA: TGTGCCAGCAGCGTAGAAAAGCGCTCGAGGGGGTACAATGAGCAGTTCTTC.

This sequence joins TRBV7-9 and TRBJ1-2; D perhaps matches TRBD1 (5 bases). CDR1 and CDR2 (germline): SEHNR, FQNEAQ (reference sequence). Between the trimmed V and J ends, which lost 5 bases and 3 bases, there was a span of 13 bases. This CDR3 contains 14 residues. As DNA, the CDR3 is TGTGCCAGCAGCCCAGGGCTGGCCCACTATGGCTACACCTTC. Encoded protein: CASSPGLAHYGYTF.

This chain uses TRBV4-2 with TRBJ2-5, with 9 bases aligning to TRBD1. With V trimmed by 4 bases and J by 2 bases, 5 bases remained unmatched. The CDR3 spans 15 residues. Germline V gives CDR1 LGHNA, CDR2 YNFKEQ. In nucleotides, the CDR3 is TGTGCCAGCAGCCCACAGGACAGGGGTCAAGAGACCCAGTACTTC. It is translated as CASSPQDRGQETQYF.

The chain recombines TRBV19 with TRBJ1-6, with D maybe TRBD1 (5 bases). This CDR3 region has 16 residues. Germline V lookup: CDR1 LNHDA, CDR2 SQIVND (reference sequence). V shed 5 bases and J shed 4 bases, with 15 bases lying between them. CDR3 nucleotides: TGTGCCAGTAGTCCTAGGACAAGAAGGTATAATTCACCCCTCCACTTT. Translated: CASSPRTRRYNSPLHF. The complete variable domain, with remaining parts taken from reference TRBV19 and TRBJ1-6, reads DGGITQSPKYLFRKEGQNVTLSCEQNLNHDAMYWYRQDPGQGLRLIYYSQIVNDFQKGDIAEGYSVSREKKESFPLTVTSAQKNPTAFYLCASSPRTRRYNSPLHFGNGTRLTVT.

The chain joins TRBV2 to TRBJ1-6; D remains ambiguous. This CDR3 comprises 14 residues. Germline V lookup: CDR1 SNHLY, CDR2 FYNNEI. Trimming stripped 1 base from V and 7 bases from J, with 8 bases between. CDR3 bases: TGTGCCAGCAGTGAAGGGGCGGGGAATTCACCCCTCCACTTT. Its translation: CASSEGAGNSPLHF.